Listed below are T cell receptor beta chains from one sample, sequenced in a study of T cell responses to AZD1222 COVID-19 vaccine. TCRdb keeps only in-frame clones here, not all; method: immunoSEQ multiplex PCR. The sample has approximately 150,000 clones, 85% to 90% seen once. This sample comprised peripheral blood, obtained 28 days after the second AZD1222 dose. The receptor set was obtained from an adult who received the AZD1222 COVID-19 vaccine. Both conserved end residues are part of each CDR3. Each record gives: V gene, J gene, clone size, D gene, CDR3 protein, CDR3 DNA. D genes are given only for firm matches. Clone size appears in some rows only: once, few, many, or a class for an expanded clone.

v_gene: TRBV6-1
j_gene: TRBJ1-4
abundance: .
d_gene: TRBD1
CDR3aa: CASSEALGQGAAKLFF
CDR3nt: TGTGCCAGCAGTGAAGCGCTCGGGCAGGGGGCCGCAAAACTGTTTTTT

v_gene: TRBV2
j_gene: TRBJ1-1
abundance: .
d_gene: .
CDR3aa: CASSEAEGEAFF
CDR3nt: TGTGCCAGCAGTGAAGCCGAAGGTGAAGCTTTCTTT

v_gene: TRBV5-5
j_gene: TRBJ2-7
abundance: few
d_gene: .
CDR3aa: CASSLVPGDRYEQYF
CDR3nt: TGTGCCAGCAGCTTGGTCCCAGGGGATAGGTACGAGCAGTACTTC

v_gene: TRBV24-1
j_gene: TRBJ2-7
abundance: .
d_gene: TRBD1
CDR3aa: CATSDQRTGVREQYF
CDR3nt: TGTGCCACCAGTGATCAGCGGACAGGGGTGAGGGAGCAGTACTTC

v_gene: TRBV20-1
j_gene: TRBJ2-1
abundance: .
d_gene: .
CDR3aa: CSASRGANNEQFF
CDR3nt: TGCAGTGCTAGTAGGGGGGCAAATAATGAGCAGTTCTTC

v_gene: TRBV5-1
j_gene: TRBJ2-5
abundance: .
d_gene: .
CDR3aa: CASRSMNRGDQETQYF
CDR3nt: TGCGCCAGCAGATCAATGAATAGGGGGGACCAAGAGACCCAGTACTTC

v_gene: TRBV5-1
j_gene: TRBJ2-1
abundance: .
d_gene: TRBD2
CDR3aa: CASSDSGRSYNEQFF
CDR3nt: TGCGCCAGCAGCGATAGCGGGCGCTCCTACAATGAGCAGTTCTTC

v_gene: TRBV27
j_gene: TRBJ2-7
abundance: few
d_gene: TRBD2
CDR3aa: CASSHELAGVNEQYF
CDR3nt: TGTGCCAGCAGTCACGAACTAGCGGGAGTAAACGAGCAGTACTTC

v_gene: TRBV10-1
j_gene: TRBJ1-1
abundance: .
d_gene: .
CDR3aa: CASSPRGNTEAFF
CDR3nt: TGCGCCAGCTCCCCGAGGGGGAACACTGAAGCTTTCTTT

v_gene: TRBV9
j_gene: TRBJ2-1
abundance: .
d_gene: TRBD1
CDR3aa: CASSARQGTYNEQFF
CDR3nt: TGTGCCAGCAGCGCTAGACAGGGGACCTACAATGAGCAGTTCTTC

v_gene: TRBV7-8
j_gene: TRBJ2-1
abundance: once
d_gene: .
CDR3aa: CASSLGRVNEQFF
CDR3nt: TGTGCCAGCAGCTTAGGGAGGGTAAATGAGCAGTTCTTC

v_gene: TRBV3-1/TRBV3-2
j_gene: TRBJ1-1
abundance: .
d_gene: .
CDR3aa: CASSQDMVGRAFF
CDR3nt: TGTGCCAGCAGCCAAGATATGGTAGGGAGAGCTTTCTTT

v_gene: TRBV19
j_gene: TRBJ1-5
abundance: .
d_gene: TRBD1
CDR3aa: CASSPGDRDRQPQHF
CDR3nt: TGTGCCAGTAGCCCGGGCGACAGGGATCGTCAGCCCCAGCATTTT

v_gene: TRBV19
j_gene: TRBJ1-1
abundance: .
d_gene: .
CDR3aa: CASSLGQTEAFF
CDR3nt: TGTGCCAGTAGTCTCGGCCAGACTGAAGCTTTCTTT

v_gene: TRBV11-3
j_gene: TRBJ2-6
abundance: .
d_gene: .
CDR3aa: CASSLSGANVLTF
CDR3nt: TGTGCCAGCAGCTTATCGGGGGCCAACGTCCTGACTTTC

v_gene: TRBV30
j_gene: TRBJ1-5
abundance: once
d_gene: TRBD1
CDR3aa: CAWSGDRRQPQHF
CDR3nt: TGTGCCTGGAGTGGGGACAGGAGGCAGCCCCAGCATTTT

v_gene: TRBV29-1
j_gene: TRBJ1-2
abundance: .
d_gene: .
CDR3aa: CSVSPGAAGYTF
CDR3nt: TGCAGCGTCTCCCCAGGGGCGGCTGGCTACACCTTC

v_gene: TRBV29-1
j_gene: TRBJ2-1
abundance: .
d_gene: .
CDR3aa: CSAGDRQRNEQFF
CDR3nt: TGCAGCGCTGGGGACCGGCAGAGGAATGAGCAGTTCTTC

v_gene: TRBV6-5
j_gene: TRBJ2-5
abundance: .
d_gene: .
CDR3aa: CATALPPGRETQYF
CDR3nt: TGTGCCACCGCCCTCCCGCCAGGGCGGGAGACCCAGTACTTC

v_gene: TRBV5-1
j_gene: TRBJ2-5
abundance: many
d_gene: .
CDR3aa: CASSLVGGPQETQYF
CDR3nt: TGCGCCAGCAGCTTGGTTGGGGGCCCACAAGAGACCCAGTACTTC

v_gene: TRBV7-3
j_gene: TRBJ2-1
abundance: .
d_gene: TRBD1
CDR3aa: CASSLLEQGAGNEQFF
CDR3nt: TGTGCCAGCAGCTTATTAGAACAGGGGGCCGGGAATGAGCAGTTCTTC

v_gene: TRBV7-6
j_gene: TRBJ1-6
abundance: .
d_gene: .
CDR3aa: CASSLSGQGNSYNSPLHF
CDR3nt: TGTGCCAGCAGCTTATCGGGCCAGGGTAACTCCTATAATTCACCCCTCCACTTT

v_gene: TRBV25-1
j_gene: TRBJ1-2
abundance: .
d_gene: TRBD1
CDR3aa: CASGEQGAGYGYTF
CDR3nt: TGTGCCAGCGGGGAACAGGGGGCTGGATATGGCTACACCTTC

v_gene: TRBV28
j_gene: TRBJ1-2
abundance: once
d_gene: .
CDR3aa: CASSLTARRGYTF
CDR3nt: TGTGCCAGCAGTTTAACAGCCCGACGGGGCTACACCTTC

v_gene: TRBV24-1
j_gene: TRBJ2-1
abundance: .
d_gene: .
CDR3aa: CATRRLNEQFF
CDR3nt: TGTGCCACCAGGAGACTCAATGAGCAGTTCTTC

v_gene: TRBV28
j_gene: TRBJ1-1
abundance: .
d_gene: TRBD1
CDR3aa: CASSLDRESMTEAFF
CDR3nt: TGTGCCAGCAGTTTAGACAGGGAATCAATGACTGAAGCTTTCTTT

v_gene: TRBV25-1
j_gene: TRBJ2-2
abundance: .
d_gene: .
CDR3aa: CASSELGDTGELFF
CDR3nt: TGTGCCAGCAGTGAATTGGGTGACACCGGGGAGCTGTTTTTT

v_gene: TRBV6-2/TRBV6-3
j_gene: TRBJ1-4
abundance: .
d_gene: .
CDR3aa: CASSFGGPVEKLFF
CDR3nt: TGTGCCAGCAGCTTCGGGGGGCCTGTTGAAAAACTGTTTTTT

v_gene: TRBV28
j_gene: TRBJ1-5
abundance: .
d_gene: .
CDR3aa: CASSRGINQPQHF
CDR3nt: TGTGCCAGCAGTAGAGGGATCAATCAGCCCCAGCATTTT

v_gene: TRBV5-5
j_gene: TRBJ1-1
abundance: .
d_gene: .
CDR3aa: CASLWADTNTEAFF
CDR3nt: TGTGCCAGCTTATGGGCGGATACGAACACTGAAGCTTTCTTT

v_gene: TRBV6-5
j_gene: TRBJ1-2
abundance: .
d_gene: .
CDR3aa: CASSYVGTDYGYTF
CDR3nt: TGTGCCAGCAGTTACGTCGGTACCGACTATGGCTACACCTTC

v_gene: TRBV6-5
j_gene: TRBJ1-2
abundance: .
d_gene: TRBD1
CDR3aa: CASSYSIAGGYGYTF
CDR3nt: TGTGCCAGCAGTTACTCGATTGCAGGGGGCTATGGCTACACCTTC

v_gene: TRBV5-1
j_gene: TRBJ1-1
abundance: .
d_gene: .
CDR3aa: CASSLAGLTEAFF
CDR3nt: TGCGCCAGCAGCTTGGCGGGGCTCACTGAAGCTTTCTTT

v_gene: TRBV18
j_gene: TRBJ1-5
abundance: .
d_gene: TRBD1
CDR3aa: CASSPTGDQPQHF
CDR3nt: TGTGCCAGCTCACCAACAGGGGATCAGCCCCAGCATTTT

v_gene: TRBV19
j_gene: TRBJ2-5
abundance: .
d_gene: .
CDR3aa: CASSMLGEQETQYF
CDR3nt: TGTGCCAGTAGTATGTTGGGAGAGCAAGAGACCCAGTACTTC

v_gene: TRBV30
j_gene: TRBJ2-1
abundance: .
d_gene: TRBD2
CDR3aa: CAWGTSGGYNEQFF
CDR3nt: TGTGCCTGGGGGACTAGCGGGGGGTACAATGAGCAGTTCTTC

v_gene: TRBV7-2
j_gene: TRBJ2-5
abundance: .
d_gene: .
CDR3aa: CASSASTGRETQYF
CDR3nt: TGTGCCAGCAGCGCCTCGACTGGCCGGGAGACCCAGTACTTC

v_gene: TRBV5-4
j_gene: TRBJ2-2
abundance: .
d_gene: TRBD1
CDR3aa: CASSSRRQGATGELFF
CDR3nt: TGTGCCAGCAGCTCGCGCAGACAGGGGGCGACCGGGGAGCTGTTTTTT

v_gene: TRBV11-2
j_gene: TRBJ2-1
abundance: .
d_gene: .
CDR3aa: CASSLVPADNEQFF
CDR3nt: TGTGCCAGCAGCTTAGTTCCAGCGGACAATGAGCAGTTCTTC

v_gene: TRBV30
j_gene: TRBJ2-7
abundance: once
d_gene: .
CDR3aa: CAWSAGPGEQYF
CDR3nt: TGTGCCTGGAGTGCTGGGCCGGGCGAGCAGTACTTC

v_gene: TRBV27
j_gene: TRBJ1-6
abundance: .
d_gene: TRBD1
CDR3aa: CASSPPRTGHPRALHF
CDR3nt: TGTGCCAGCAGTCCCCCCCGGACAGGTCACCCTAGGGCCCTCCACTTT

v_gene: TRBV5-6
j_gene: TRBJ1-2
abundance: .
d_gene: .
CDR3aa: CASSFLRRANYGYTF
CDR3nt: TGTGCCAGCAGCTTTCTGAGGAGAGCTAACTATGGCTACACCTTC

v_gene: TRBV4-3
j_gene: TRBJ1-4
abundance: .
d_gene: .
CDR3aa: CASSQGSATNEKLFF
CDR3nt: TGCGCCAGCAGCCAAGGATCAGCAACTAATGAAAAACTGTTTTTT

v_gene: TRBV7-2
j_gene: TRBJ1-1
abundance: once
d_gene: .
CDR3aa: CASSLGGGAFF
CDR3nt: TGTGCCAGCAGCTTAGGAGGAGGGGCTTTCTTT

v_gene: TRBV27
j_gene: TRBJ2-7
abundance: medium-sized
d_gene: .
CDR3aa: CASSYMSGSSYEQYF
CDR3nt: TGTGCCAGCAGTTATATGAGCGGATCATCCTACGAGCAGTACTTC

v_gene: TRBV28
j_gene: TRBJ2-2
abundance: once
d_gene: .
CDR3aa: CASSSSGKNTGELFF
CDR3nt: TGTGCCAGCAGTTCTTCCGGAAAGAACACCGGGGAGCTGTTTTTT

v_gene: TRBV10-3
j_gene: TRBJ2-7
abundance: .
d_gene: .
CDR3aa: CAISENFYEQYF
CDR3nt: TGTGCCATCAGTGAGAACTTCTACGAGCAGTACTTC

v_gene: TRBV15
j_gene: TRBJ2-5
abundance: .
d_gene: .
CDR3aa: CATSRDQRLQETQYF
CDR3nt: TGTGCCACCAGCAGAGACCAACGTCTCCAAGAGACCCAGTACTTC

v_gene: TRBV24-1
j_gene: TRBJ1-2
abundance: .
d_gene: .
CDR3aa: CATSEGGRGQNYGYTF
CDR3nt: TGTGCCACCAGTGAGGGGGGTCGTGGACAGAACTATGGCTACACCTTC

v_gene: TRBV11-3
j_gene: TRBJ2-1
abundance: .
d_gene: TRBD2
CDR3aa: CASSFGTSGDEQFF
CDR3nt: TGTGCCAGCAGCTTCGGGACTAGCGGGGATGAGCAGTTCTTC

v_gene: TRBV5-8
j_gene: TRBJ1-5
abundance: once
d_gene: .
CDR3aa: CASSFLGQPQHF
CDR3nt: TGTGCCAGCAGCTTTCTTGGTCAGCCCCAGCATTTT

v_gene: TRBV7-8
j_gene: TRBJ1-1
abundance: .
d_gene: .
CDR3aa: CASSALEGNTEAFF
CDR3nt: TGTGCCAGCAGCGCCCTTGAGGGGAACACTGAAGCTTTCTTT

v_gene: TRBV5-6
j_gene: TRBJ1-4
abundance: .
d_gene: .
CDR3aa: CASSFLDQGTNEKLFF
CDR3nt: TGTGCCAGCAGCTTCCTGGACCAGGGAACTAATGAAAAACTGTTTTTT

v_gene: TRBV29-1
j_gene: TRBJ2-7
abundance: .
d_gene: .
CDR3aa: CSVLFNSRSSYEQYF
CDR3nt: TGCAGCGTTCTTTTCAACAGCCGTAGCTCCTACGAGCAGTACTTC

v_gene: TRBV20-1
j_gene: TRBJ2-7
abundance: .
d_gene: .
CDR3aa: CSARDGYEQYF
CDR3nt: TGCAGTGCTAGAGATGGCTACGAGCAGTACTTC

v_gene: TRBV2
j_gene: TRBJ2-7
abundance: .
d_gene: TRBD2
CDR3aa: CASSAGLAGVAEQYF
CDR3nt: TGTGCCAGCAGCGCCGGACTAGCGGGAGTCGCCGAGCAGTACTTC